This is a list of T cell receptor beta chains from one sample in a study of blood T cell dynamics during melanoma immunotherapy. Here immunoSEQ multiplex PCR was the method, and the copy in TCRdb shows in-frame clones only, minus some. The sample includes around 13,000 clones, roughly nine tenths of them seen just once. The sequencing used blood, collected from a patient treated with checkpoint blockade. These receptors were obtained from a human donor with melanoma. The conserved cysteine and the conserved F or W are not part of the CDR3 here.

V gene	J gene	CDR3 length	CDR3 protein
TRBV5-1	TRBJ2-3	14	ASSSSTSGRGDTQY
TRBV7-2	TRBJ2-7	12	ASSSGGRRHEQY
TRBV19	TRBJ2-7	11	ASTATGAYEQY
TRBV2	TRBJ1-1	11	ASSALENTEAF
TRBV10-3	TRBJ2-1	11	AIRASVYNEQF
TRBV6-5	TRBJ1-1	12	ASSYSGSNTEAF
TRBV7-3	TRBJ1-4	13	ASSLTNGANEKLF
TRBV10-3	TRBJ2-7	13	AITRLAGSTYEQY
TRBV28	TRBJ2-3	14	ASSADSGRAVDTQY
TRBV5-1	TRBJ1-1	12	ASSLLSRDTEAF
TRBV5-1	TRBJ1-1	13	ASSLDQSMNTEAF
TRBV6-1	TRBJ1-6	11	ASSDRDLSPLH
TRBV4-2	TRBJ2-7	12	ASSQGPGSYEQY
TRBV6-1	TRBJ1-4	10	ASGQGEGKLF
TRBV4-3	TRBJ1-2	14	ASSQQSMGTAYGYT
TRBV27	TRBJ2-1	13	ASSLGSGSRSEQF
TRBV7-2	TRBJ1-3	12	ASSLDFSGNTIY
TRBV19	TRBJ1-5	13	ASRNRGQDNQPQH
TRBV7-9	TRBJ2-5	12	ASSPGQGGKTQY
TRBV10-3	TRBJ2-5	16	AISESNPRTPYQETQY
TRBV5-1	TRBJ2-7	11	ASRTGGGYEQY
TRBV2	TRBJ1-5	12	ASSGPGRGQPQH
TRBV9	TRBJ1-2	15	ASSVGPGDRAWDGYT
TRBV11-2	TRBJ2-7	12	ASSFQLNSYEQY
TRBV9	TRBJ1-2	12	ASSGPGQGNGYT
TRBV15	TRBJ2-7	12	ATSRDRLLVEQY
TRBV30	TRBJ1-1	12	AWRDSPVGTEAF
TRBV7-9	TRBJ1-2	11	ASSFASNYGYT
TRBV19	TRBJ2-7	9	ASRDSYEQY
TRBV27	TRBJ2-2	12	ASSLGGGTGELF
TRBV19	TRBJ1-1	12	ASSIRGRSTEAF
TRBV5-1	TRBJ2-5	12	ASSPGTVQETQY
TRBV6-1	TRBJ2-1	12	ASSDGQIKDEQF
TRBV18	TRBJ1-2	11	ASSWDSSYGYT
TRBV20-1	TRBJ1-1	9	RAIKDTEAF
TRBV2	TRBJ2-4	14	ASSDIGAVAKNIQY
TRBV19	TRBJ2-3	13	ASRPAGAYTDTQY
TRBV6-5	TRBJ2-3	12	ASSYSISTDTQY
TRBV7-8	TRBJ2-5	15	ASSLRSPGEAGETQY
TRBV19	TRBJ2-2	11	ASSLLETGELF
TRBV6-1	TRBJ1-5	11	ASSAGPGQPQH
TRBV19	TRBJ2-7	12	ASSADSWTYEQY
TRBV11-2	TRBJ1-2	12	ASSSPRRRYGYT
TRBV7-9	TRBJ2-3	16	ASSLLSLAGASTDTQY
TRBV27	TRBJ2-7	11	ASSLTSSYEQY
TRBV4-1	TRBJ1-3	15	ASSQEGRGSSGNTIY
TRBV28	TRBJ1-2	11	ASSPRTGGGYT
TRBV9	TRBJ2-5	14	ASSVASASGQETQY
TRBV5-1	TRBJ2-1	14	ASSLPKAGGRDEQF
TRBV5-1	TRBJ1-4	13	ASSHPGGEGEKLF
TRBV29-1	TRBJ2-2	13	SVQGQGRYTGELF
TRBV27	TRBJ1-2	13	ASSRSTGGASGYT
TRBV12-1	TRBJ2-1	14	ARETSCFGGSDEQF
TRBV4-3	TRBJ2-1	17	ASSQDPSGFGGRAGEQF
TRBV2	TRBJ1-5	14	ASSGRGGSGNQPQH
TRBV6-1	TRBJ2-7	8	ASSDYEQY
TRBV11-3	TRBJ2-1	13	ASSLVSGGNNEQF
TRBV30	TRBJ1-2	12	AWGGTARNYGYT
TRBV6-5	TRBJ2-3	9	ASSGLNTQY